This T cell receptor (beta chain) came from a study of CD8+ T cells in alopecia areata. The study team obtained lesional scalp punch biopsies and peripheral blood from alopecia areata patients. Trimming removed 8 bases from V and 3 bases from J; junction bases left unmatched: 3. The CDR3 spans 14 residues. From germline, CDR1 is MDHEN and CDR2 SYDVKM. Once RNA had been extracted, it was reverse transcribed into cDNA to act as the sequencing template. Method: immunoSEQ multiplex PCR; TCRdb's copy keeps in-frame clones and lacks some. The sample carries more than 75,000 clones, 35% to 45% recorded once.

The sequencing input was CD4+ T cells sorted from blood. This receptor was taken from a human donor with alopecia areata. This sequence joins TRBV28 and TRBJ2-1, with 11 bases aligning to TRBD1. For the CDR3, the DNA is TGTGCCAGCCGGACAGGGGGCCGCTACAATGAGCAGTTCTTC. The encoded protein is CASRTGGRYNEQFF.